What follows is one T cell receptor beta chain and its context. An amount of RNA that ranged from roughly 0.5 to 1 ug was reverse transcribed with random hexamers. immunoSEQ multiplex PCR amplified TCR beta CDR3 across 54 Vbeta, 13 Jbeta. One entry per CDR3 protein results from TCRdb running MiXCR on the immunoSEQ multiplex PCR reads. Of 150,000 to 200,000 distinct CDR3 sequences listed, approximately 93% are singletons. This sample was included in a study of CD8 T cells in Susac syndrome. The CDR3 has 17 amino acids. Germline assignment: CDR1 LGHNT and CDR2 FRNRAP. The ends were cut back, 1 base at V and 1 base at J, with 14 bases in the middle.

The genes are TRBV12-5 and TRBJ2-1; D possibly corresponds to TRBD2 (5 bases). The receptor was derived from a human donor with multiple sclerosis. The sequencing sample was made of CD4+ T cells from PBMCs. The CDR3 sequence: CASGLARLRGSYNEQFF. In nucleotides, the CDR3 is TGTGCTAGTGGTTTGGCGCGACTCCGGGGTTCCTACAATGAGCAGTTCTTC.